This TCR beta chain derives from a study of T-cell memory formation after mild COVID-19. The overall study: For the most part, TCR clusters were specific to one donor. Regarding the study as a whole: The authors did not confirm SARS-CoV-2 specificity of second-wave clones peaking day 37. Some SARS-CoV-2-responding clones were already detected in memory before infection.

The authors produced TCR alpha and TCR beta cDNA libraries with sample barcodes and UMIs by 5'RACE using constant-segment primers. TCRdb recomputed calls from the 5' RACE reads with MiXCR, one row per CDR3 protein. The sample gives around 390,000 distinct CDR3 sequences, 16% of which show up once; 20% to 25% is in the top ten. The sample holds a few counts of this clonotype. As yet, its antigen is unknown. With 2 bases removed from V and 0 bases from J, the gap between germline ends came to 5 bases. This CDR3 has 14 residues. CDR1 and CDR2 from the germline V gene are MNHEY and SVGAGI. This clonotype was obtained from a man between 18 and 35 years old who had mild COVID-19 (a few samples of this study predate the infection). Cell type and time point are not known. The chain is built from TRBV6-5 and TRBJ1-3, with unresolved D. The sequenced sample consisted of PBMCs or a T cell subset sorted from them (not recorded which). The CDR3 nucleotides read TGTGCCAGCAGTTACGGGAACTCTGGAAACACCATATATTTT. It specifies CASSYGNSGNTIYF.